The rows below give T cell receptor beta chains drawn from one sample of a study of blood T cell repertoires in COVID-19. Sequencing used immunoSEQ multiplex PCR; TCRdb keeps in-frame clones, though not all of them. The table includes some 350,000 clones, almost 90% detected once. Sequences were obtained from peripheral blood. Receptors originate from a man between 18 and 29 years old with active or convalescent COVID-19. Both conserved end residues are part of each CDR3. A D gene is named only where the DNA matches it firmly. Size tells how often a clone was seen (once, few, many) or the class of an expanded clone, and some rows leave it out.

- | TRBJ2-2 | TRBV3-1/TRBV3-2 | - | CASSPPSISGVGTGELFF | TGTGCCAGCAGCCCCCCCTCAATCTCGGGAGTAGGGACCGGGGAGCTGTTTTTT
- | TRBJ1-5 | TRBV20-1 | few | CSASGGKVGLSNQPQHF | TGCAGTGCTAGTGGGGGCAAGGTGGGCCTTAGCAATCAGCCCCAGCATTTT
- | TRBJ1-1 | TRBV12-3/TRBV12-4 | - | CASSRGLNTEAFF | TGTGCCAGCAGTCGAGGACTTAACACTGAAGCTTTCTTT
TRBD1 | TRBJ2-3 | TRBV2 | - | CASEVGTGSTDTQYF | TGTGCCAGCGAGGTGGGGACAGGTAGCACAGATACGCAGTATTTT
TRBD1 | TRBJ2-1 | TRBV9 | - | CASSVRDRDTNEQFF | TGTGCCAGCAGCGTCCGGGACAGGGATACGAATGAGCAGTTCTTC
- | TRBJ1-6 | TRBV5-1 | - | CASSPGTGTFFSPLHF | TGCGCCAGCAGCCCGGGGACCGGGACATTCTTTTCACCCCTCCACTTT
- | TRBJ2-7 | TRBV7-3 | - | CASSEQGMYEQYF | TGTGCCAGCAGCGAACAGGGCATGTACGAGCAGTACTTC
- | TRBJ1-4 | TRBV11-2 | - | CASNWGGSTNEKLFF | TGTGCCAGCAACTGGGGGGGCTCAACTAATGAAAAACTGTTTTTT
- | TRBJ2-5 | TRBV5-1 | - | CASSFPGTGETQYF | TGCGCCAGCAGCTTCCCCGGGACTGGGGAGACCCAGTACTTC
- | TRBJ1-1 | TRBV9 | - | CASSVFAGMNTEAFF | TGTGCCAGCAGCGTATTTGCCGGTATGAACACTGAAGCTTTCTTT
- | TRBJ2-1 | TRBV6-5 | - | CASSHINEQFF | TGTGCCAGCAGTCACATCAATGAGCAGTTCTTC
TRBD1 | TRBJ1-2 | TRBV4-1 | once | CASSQDPGTASYGYTF | TGCGCCAGCAGCCAAGATCCTGGGACAGCGAGCTATGGCTACACCTTC
- | TRBJ2-2 | TRBV7-9 | - | CASGHAVGNTGELFF | TGTGCCAGCGGGCACGCTGTGGGGAACACCGGGGAGCTGTTTTTT
TRBD1 | TRBJ1-3 | TRBV5-1 | - | CASSWGQGSGNTIYF | TGCGCCAGCAGCTGGGGACAGGGCTCCGGAAACACCATATATTTT
- | TRBJ2-1 | TRBV11-2 | - | CASSLLISGTYNEQFF | TGTGCCAGCAGCTTACTCATTAGCGGTACCTACAATGAGCAGTTCTTC
- | TRBJ1-4 | TRBV18 | once | CASSPGRKNEKLFF | TGTGCCAGCTCACCCGGGAGAAAAAATGAAAAACTGTTTTTT
- | TRBJ1-4 | TRBV28 | - | CASSPNTGTNEKLFF | TGTGCCAGCAGTCCAAATACAGGGACTAATGAAAAACTGTTTTTT
- | TRBJ2-7 | TRBV7-9 | - | CASTHRVHEQYF | TGTGCCAGCACCCACAGGGTCCACGAGCAGTACTTC
- | TRBJ2-2 | TRBV9 | - | CASSVAVMDTGELFF | TGTGCCAGCAGCGTAGCGGTTATGGACACCGGGGAGCTGTTTTTT
TRBD1 | TRBJ2-4 | TRBV6-5 | - | CASRPGQGFFQYF | TGTGCCAGCAGGCCGGGACAGGGGTTCTTTCAGTACTTC
- | TRBJ2-7 | TRBV4-1 | - | CASSQDRYSTYEQYF | TGCGCCAGCAGCCAAGATCGGTACAGTACCTACGAGCAGTACTTC
- | TRBJ1-1 | TRBV15 | - | CATSRDTGAFF | TGTGCCACCAGCAGAGATACGGGAGCTTTCTTT
- | TRBJ1-6 | TRBV3-1/TRBV3-2 | - | CASSQDPGWNSPLHF | TGTGCCAGCAGCCAAGATCCAGGGTGGAATTCACCCCTCCACTTT
- | TRBJ2-1 | TRBV2 | - | CASSERRNSYNEQFF | TGTGCCAGCAGTGAACGCAGGAACTCCTACAATGAGCAGTTCTTC
TRBD2 | TRBJ2-1 | TRBV4-1 | - | CASSETSGGTFSDNEQFF | TGCGCCAGCAGCGAGACTAGCGGGGGGACCTTTAGTGACAATGAGCAGTTCTTC
TRBD1 | TRBJ2-3 | TRBV28 | - | CASTRTQGADTQYF | TGTGCCAGCACCCGCACCCAGGGGGCAGATACGCAGTATTTT
- | TRBJ1-2 | TRBV3-1/TRBV3-2 | - | CASSPRESHYGYTF | TGTGCCAGCAGCCCCCGAGAAAGCCACTATGGCTACACCTTC
- | TRBJ2-5 | TRBV3-1/TRBV3-2 | - | CASSQSNSEQETQYF | TGTGCCAGCAGCCAATCTAATAGTGAACAAGAGACCCAGTACTTC
TRBD1 | TRBJ1-6 | TRBV9 | - | CASSVGTGGKSPLHF | TGTGCCAGCAGCGTTGGGACAGGGGGTAAGTCACCCCTCCACTTT
- | TRBJ1-1 | TRBV7-9 | - | CASGKPGGGNTEAFF | TGTGCCAGCGGAAAACCGGGAGGGGGAAACACTGAAGCTTTCTTT
- | TRBJ2-2 | TRBV10-3 | - | CAISGSGGLNTGELFF | TGTGCCATCAGCGGATCTGGAGGCCTCAACACCGGGGAGCTGTTTTTT
TRBD1 | TRBJ2-7 | TRBV4-3 | - | CASSHDPGTVDYEQYF | TGCGCCAGCAGCCATGATCCTGGGACAGTAGACTACGAGCAGTACTTC
TRBD2 | TRBJ2-1 | TRBV7-3 | - | CASSLAGGNEQFF | TGTGCCAGCAGCTTAGCGGGGGGCAATGAGCAGTTCTTC
TRBD1 | TRBJ2-7 | TRBV29-1 | - | CSVVTTGDYEQYF | TGCAGCGTTGTTACGACAGGGGACTACGAGCAGTACTTC
- | TRBJ2-1 | TRBV5-1 | - | CASSLAFYNEQFF | TGCGCCAGCAGCTTGGCGTTTTACAATGAGCAGTTCTTC
TRBD2 | TRBJ2-1 | TRBV5-5 | few | CASSEGLRTSYNEQFF | TGTGCCAGCAGCGAGGGACTACGAACCTCCTACAATGAGCAGTTCTTC
- | TRBJ1-5 | TRBV6-1 | once | CASSDTGTQPQHF | TGTGCCAGCAGTGATACAGGGACCCAGCCCCAGCATTTT
TRBD2 | TRBJ2-1 | TRBV5-4 | - | CASSPTSGPGQFF | TGTGCCAGCAGCCCCACTAGCGGCCCGGGGCAGTTCTTC
TRBD2 | TRBJ2-3 | TRBV7-8 | once | CASSLGLAGATQYF | TGTGCCAGCAGCTTAGGGCTAGCGGGAGCTACGCAGTATTTT
TRBD2 | TRBJ2-5 | TRBV5-1 | - | CASRDSGTSKYF | TGCGCCAGCAGGGATAGCGGGACATCCAAGTACTTC
- | TRBJ2-1 | TRBV4-2 | - | CASSLGVNRDEQFF | TGTGCCAGCAGCCTTGGGGTGAACAGGGATGAGCAGTTCTTC
- | TRBJ2-7 | TRBV10-3 | - | CAISENGYEQYF | TGTGCCATCAGTGAGAACGGCTACGAGCAGTACTTC
TRBD1 | TRBJ1-4 | TRBV19 | - | CASSISGTDFTNEKLFF | TGTGCCAGTAGTATTTCCGGGACAGACTTCACTAATGAAAAACTGTTTTTT